Listed here are 15 T cell receptor beta chains from one sample, sequenced in a study of T-cell reconstitution after alpha-beta-depleted transplantation in children. Unique molecular identifiers were incorporated when the TCRbeta library was constructed. TCRdb used MiXCR to reprocess the PCR reads, holding one entry per CDR3 protein. The sample includes a few hundred thousand distinct CDR3 sequences, roughly 13% of them seen just once. This sample comprised PBMCs, mostly from graft donor cells, obtained 360 days after TCRalphabeta/CD19-depleted stem cell transplant. The receptors shown here come from a male patient under 18 who had a stem cell transplant for acute myeloid leukemia, so the T cells may come from the graft donor.

This clonotype was counted a few times. J is TRBJ2-1 and V is TRBV27; D may be TRBD1 or TRBD2 (5 bases each). Trimming left V 6 bases short and J 2 bases short, with 17 bases between. The CDR3 has 16 amino acids. CDR1 and CDR2 (germline): MNHEY, SMNVEV (reference sequence). In nucleotides, the CDR3 is TGTGCCAGCAGCCCTAGGGTCGTGGGGGCCTACAATGAGCAGTTCTTC. Encoded protein: CASSPRVVGAYNEQFF.

This clonotype was recorded a few times. The rearrangement links TRBV7-2 to TRBJ2-5, with D possibly being TRBD2 (5 bases). The CDR3 loop spans 16 amino acids. Per the germline V gene, CDR1 is SGHTA and CDR2 is FQGNSA. Trimming took off 5 bases at V and 0 bases at J, with 16 bases between the two ends. CDR3 coding DNA: TGTGCCAGCAGCCCTTCCTCAAGCGGTTACCAAGAGACCCAGTACTTC. This sequence encodes CASSPSSSGYQETQYF.

This clonotype was seen repeatedly, ten times or more. V usage is TRBV12-3 or TRBV12-4 and J usage is TRBJ2-2; D gene ambiguous. This CDR3 is 15 amino acids long. V was pared by 3 bases and J by 4 bases, with 12 bases between. This CDR3 is CASSFLLGGTGELFF. In nucleotides, the CDR3 is TGTGCCAGCAGTTTCCTTTTGGGTGGCACCGGGGAGCTGTTTTTT.

This clonotype was seen a few times. V usage is TRBV7-2 and J usage is TRBJ2-2; 13 nucleotides line up with TRBD2. V gave up 5 bases and J gave up 5 bases; unmatched junction bases: 17. The germline V gene has CDR1 SGHTA and CDR2 FQGNSA. The CDR3 extends over 20 amino acids. The CDR3 reads CASSQGSRGLAGVRTGELFF. CDR3 DNA sequence: TGTGCCAGCAGCCAGGGATCAAGAGGACTAGCGGGAGTTAGAACCGGGGAGCTGTTTTTT.

This clonotype was found many times. V and J are TRBV4-2 and TRBJ2-2, with D tentatively TRBD1 (5 bases). With 0 bases removed from V and 0 bases from J, the gap between germline ends came to 11 bases. From germline, CDR1 is LGHNA and CDR2 YNFKEQ. The CDR3 is made up of 17 amino acids. CDR3 amino acids: CASSQDGAGANTGELFF. DNA for the CDR3: TGTGCCAGCAGCCAAGATGGGGCAGGCGCGAACACCGGGGAGCTGTTTTTT.

This clonotype has at least ten counts. The rearrangement uses TRBV5-1 and TRBJ1-2, with 9 nucleotides matching TRBD1. Germline V gives CDR1 SGHRS, CDR2 YFSETQ. Trimming cost V 4 bases and J 8 bases; bases outside gene matches: 12. The CDR3 has 15 residues. In nucleotides, the CDR3 is TGCGCCAGCAGCCTATCGACGGGACAGGGCGGAGGCTACACCTTC. Amino acid sequence: CASSLSTGQGGGYTF. The full variable domain, rest sourced from reference TRBV5-1 and TRBJ1-2, is KAGVTQTPRYLIKTRGQQVTLSCSPISGHRSVSWYQQTPGQGLQFLFEYFSETQRNKGNFPGRFSGRQFSNSRSEMNVSTLELGDSALYLCASSLSTGQGGGYTFGSGTRLTVV.

This clonotype has a handful of counts. The chain carries TRBV7-9 and TRBJ2-1; 9 bases fit TRBD2. Germline values: CDR1 SEHNR, CDR2 FQNEAQ (reference sequence). This CDR3 has 17 amino acids. Losses at the gene ends were 4 bases for V and 3 bases for J; bases not matched to a gene: 10. CDR3 loop: CASSSTTLAGDYNEQFF. CDR3 coding DNA: TGTGCCAGCAGCTCAACCACCTTAGCGGGAGACTACAATGAGCAGTTCTTC.

The CDR3: CASKPGPGEQYF. Here the CDR3 DNA reads TGTGCCAGCAAACCGGGACCCGGTGAGCAGTACTTC. This sequence joins TRBV12-3 or TRBV12-4 and TRBJ2-7; D possibly uses TRBD1 or TRBD2 (5 bases each). Deletions cut 7 bases from V and 7 bases from J, with 14 bases between. This CDR3 comprises 12 residues.

This clonotype was observed a handful of times. The J gene is TRBJ2-3, the V gene TRBV5-1, with no clear D. The V and J ends lost 2 bases and 6 bases respectively, with 4 bases between them. There are 11 residues in the CDR3. From germline, CDR1 is SGHRS and CDR2 YFSETQ. In nucleotides, the CDR3 is TGCGCCAGCAGCTTCTACGATACGCAGTATTTT. Translated: CASSFYDTQYF.

The sample holds a few counts of this clonotype. The chain carries TRBV24-1 and TRBJ2-1; possibly TRBD2 for D (5 bases). Per the germline V gene, CDR1 is KGHDR and CDR2 is SFDVKD. The germline V and J ends were trimmed by 0 bases and 2 bases, with 7 bases remaining between them. The CDR3 consists of 15 residues. CDR3 in amino acids: CATSDLRTPYNEQFF. CDR3 in DNA: TGTGCCACCAGTGATTTGCGGACTCCCTACAATGAGCAGTTCTTC.

This clonotype was counted only a few times. The chain links TRBV11-2 to TRBJ2-6; D not resolved. The V end lost 5 bases, the J end lost 1 base, and 9 bases lay between the germline ends. The CDR3 consists of 15 residues. Germline loops: CDR1 SGHAT, CDR2 FQNNGV. The DNA of the CDR3 is TGTGCCAGCAGCCCAACAGAATCTGGGGCCAACGTCCTGACTTTC. It specifies CASSPTESGANVLTF.

The rearrangement joins TRBV6-2 or TRBV6-3 to TRBJ2-2; tentatively, D is TRBD2 (5 bases). The V end lost 3 bases, the J end lost 1 base, and 9 bases lay between the germline ends. Germline CDR1 is MNHEY and CDR2 is SVGEGT. The CDR3 runs to 15 residues. The CDR3 loop reads CASSYPSGNTGELFF. The DNA for the CDR3 is TGTGCCAGCAGTTATCCAAGCGGGAACACCGGGGAGCTGTTTTTT.

The CDR3 spells CASSFLRDGEQFF. CDR3 DNA sequence: TGTGCCAGCAGCTTTCTCAGGGATGGGGAGCAGTTCTTC. The J gene is TRBJ2-1, the V gene TRBV7-2; possibly TRBD1 for D (5 bases). The germline V and J ends were trimmed by 3 bases and 10 bases, with 13 bases remaining between them. The CDR3 is 13 amino acids. Germline V gene lookup returns CDR1 SGHTA and CDR2 FQGNSA.

This clonotype was counted between two and nine times. This rearrangement joins TRBV29-1 to TRBJ2-2, with D maybe TRBD1 (5 bases). Germline loops: CDR1 SQVTM, CDR2 ANQGSEA. Trimming removed 4 bases at V and 6 bases at J, with 12 bases between. There are 13 residues in the CDR3. The CDR3: CSVGQRLPGELFF. DNA of the CDR3: TGCAGCGTTGGACAGAGACTTCCCGGGGAGCTGTTTTTT.

This clonotype turned up a few times. The chain couples TRBV7-9 to TRBJ2-7; 7 bases are shared with TRBD1. V shed 2 bases, J shed 1 base, and the junction held 2 bases outside the gene matches. The CDR3 extends over 14 amino acids. Germline V gene lookup returns CDR1 SEHNR and CDR2 FQNEAQ (reference sequence). The CDR3 is CASSLQGESYEQYF. The CDR3, as DNA: TGTGCCAGCAGCTTACAGGGGGAGTCCTACGAGCAGTACTTC.